Below are 28 T cell receptor beta chains sequenced from a single sample in a study of identical twins. TCRdb recomputed calls from the 5' RACE reads with MiXCR, one row per CDR3 protein. The table lists approximately 680,000 distinct CDR3 sequences, 7.1% of them singletons. These same records also appear under a second study, on yellow fever vaccine responses in identical twins.

Input material: PBMCs. These receptors came from a woman aged 18 to 35 in good health.

The rearrangement uses TRBV21-1 and TRBJ2-3; TRBD2 is the table's D call, not checked against the DNA. TRBV21-1 is given as a pseudogene. The CDR3 is 12 amino acids. The CDR3 DNA is TGTGCCAGCAGGGACTACTGGGATACGCAGTATTTT. Translated: CASRDYWDTQYF.

This chain links TRBV28 with TRBJ1-2; tentatively, D is TRBD1 (5 bases). The CDR3 has 16 amino acids. Between the trimmed V and J ends, which lost 5 bases and 2 bases, there was a span of 18 bases. CDR1 MDHEN and CDR2 SYDVKM come from the germline V gene. The CDR3 region is CASSLRPGTGNYGYTF. CDR3 sequence (DNA): TGTGCCAGCAGTCTCAGACCCGGGACGGGGAACTATGGCTACACCTTC.

J is TRBJ2-1 and V is TRBV6-1, with TRBD1 identical over 9 bases. The CDR3 covers 14 residues. The trim removed 6 bases at V and 5 bases at J, leaving 5 bases unmatched. The germline V gene encodes CDR1 MNHNS and CDR2 SASEGT. The CDR3 is CASRPDRGHNEQFF. For the CDR3, the DNA is TGTGCCAGCAGGCCGGACAGGGGTCACAATGAGCAGTTCTTC.

This chain joins TRBV7-2 and TRBJ2-1, with D perhaps assigned TRBD1 or TRBD2 (5 bases each). This CDR3 is 15 amino acids long. The V and J ends lost 5 bases and 4 bases respectively, with 15 bases between them. Germline CDR1 reads SGHTA; CDR2 reads FQGNSA. This chain's CDR3 is CASSPPRGGYNEQFF. Written as DNA, the CDR3 is TGTGCCAGCAGCCCCCCCCGGGGCGGGTACAATGAGCAGTTCTTC.

The rearrangement links TRBV9 to TRBJ2-7; 12 nucleotides match TRBD1. This CDR3 spans 16 amino acids. Germline V gene sequence: CDR1 SGDLS, CDR2 YYNGEE. The V segment lost 3 bases and the J segment 4 bases; nucleotides outside the gene matches: 8. This CDR3 is CASSAGTGGALYEQYF. Written as DNA, the CDR3 is TGTGCCAGCAGCGCCGGGACAGGGGGCGCTTTGTACGAGCAGTACTTC.

The V call is TRBV5-1, the J call TRBJ2-5, with no clear D. V was pared by 0 bases and J by 3 bases, with 24 bases between. Germline V lookup: CDR1 SGHRS, CDR2 YFSETQ. This CDR3 has 19 amino acids. CDR3 loop: CASSLDARTGRSLKETQYF. CDR3 nucleotides: TGCGCCAGCAGCTTGGACGCCCGGACGGGCAGGAGTTTGAAAGAGACCCAGTACTTC.

This clonotype was seen ten or more times. The chain recombines TRBV29-1 with TRBJ2-1; weak D call: TRBD2 (5 bases). This CDR3 region has 12 residues. Trimming removed 7 bases at V and 3 bases at J, with 10 bases between. The germline V gene encodes CDR1 SQVTM and CDR2 ANQGSEA. As DNA, the CDR3 is TGCAGCGCACGGGAAGGCTACAATGAGCAGTTCTTC. Translation: CSAREGYNEQFF.

About this clonotype: A much larger clonotype is one base distant, so this may be a read error. This rearrangement joins TRBV5-1 to TRBJ2-1; D possibly uses TRBD1 or TRBD2 (5 bases each). The V gene's germline CDR1 is SGHRS and CDR2 YFSETQ. The CDR3 consists of 15 residues. This CDR3 reads CAGSTTGTMNNEQFF. DNA of the CDR3: TGCGCCGGCAGCACCACCGGGACGATGAACAATGAGCAGTTCTTC.

This clonotype was detected many times. The gene calls are TRBV5-1 and TRBJ2-3; TRBD2 agrees at 11 bases. With V trimmed by 2 bases and J by 4 bases, 12 bases remained unmatched. CDR1 SGHRS and CDR2 YFSETQ come from the germline V gene. The CDR3 is 18 amino acids. This CDR3 reads CASSFKILTSGDPDTQYF. The CDR3 DNA follows: TGCGCCAGCAGCTTTAAAATTCTGACTAGCGGGGATCCAGATACGCAGTATTTT.

CDR3 loop: CASSLWGAPTTEAFF. CDR3 bases: TGTGCCAGCAGTTTATGGGGGGCCCCCACCACTGAAGCTTTCTTT. The J gene is TRBJ1-1, the V gene TRBV27; perhaps TRBD1 as D (6 bases). This CDR3 region has 15 residues. Trimming cost V 1 base and J 4 bases, with 13 bases left between them. The germline CDR1 and CDR2 sequences are MNHEY and SMNVEV (reference sequence).

V and J are TRBV5-1 and TRBJ2-2, with D possibly being TRBD1 (6 bases). V was shortened by 0 bases and J by 1 base, with 19 bases between the two germline ends. The CDR3 totals 19 residues. CDR1 SGHRS and CDR2 YFSETQ come from the germline V gene. DNA for the CDR3: TGCGCCAGCAGCTTGGCTGGGACACGGATGAGGGGGAACACCGGGGAGCTGTTTTTT. It yields the protein CASSLAGTRMRGNTGELFF.

Many counts were recorded for this clonotype. The genes are TRBV12-3 or TRBV12-4 and TRBJ2-1; D tentatively fits TRBD1 or TRBD2 (6 bases each). The CDR3 extends over 15 amino acids. V was trimmed by 4 bases and J by 0 bases, leaving 10 bases between them. CDR3 region: CASSSGASSYNEQFF. The CDR3 DNA sequence: TGTGCCAGCAGTTCGGGGGCGAGCTCCTACAATGAGCAGTTCTTC.

This clonotype was found a few times. The rearrangement links TRBV11-2 to TRBJ2-3; 7 positions match TRBD1. V trimming: 5 bases; J trimming: 2 bases; junction bases outside the gene matches: 4. The length of the CDR3 is 14 residues. The germline V gene has CDR1 SGHAT and CDR2 FQNNGV. The CDR3 reads CASSRDRDTDTQYF. In DNA, the CDR3 is TGTGCCAGCAGCCGGGACAGAGACACAGATACGCAGTATTTT. The full variable domain, in which reference TRBV11-2 and TRBJ2-3 provide the parts outside the CDR3, is EAGVAQSPRYKIIEKRQSVAFWCNPISGHATLYWYQQILGQGPKLLIQFQNNGVVDDSQLPKDRFSAERLKGVDSTLKIQPAKLEDSAVYLCASSRDRDTDTQYFGPGTRLTVL.

The chain joins TRBV24-1 to TRBJ2-7, with D perhaps matching TRBD1 (6 bases). The CDR3 length is 15 residues. V was clipped by 2 bases and J by 3 bases, with 13 bases between them. In germline, CDR1 is KGHDR, CDR2 SFDVKD. The CDR3: CATSDSRGGGYEQYF. Here the CDR3 DNA reads TGTGCCACCAGTGATTCGCGTGGGGGCGGCTACGAGCAGTACTTC.

The chain couples TRBV27 to TRBJ2-1, with 11 nucleotides matching TRBD2. Germline loops: CDR1 MNHEY, CDR2 SMNVEV (reference sequence). Unmatched junction bases numbered 5, after V lost 7 bases and J lost 6 bases. The CDR3 runs to 14 residues. This CDR3 is CASTLAGAPNEQFF. Written as DNA, the CDR3 is TGTGCCAGCACACTAGCGGGAGCTCCCAATGAGCAGTTCTTC.

This rearrangement joins TRBV11-2 to TRBJ2-7, with D uncertain. The CDR3 contains 12 residues. The germline CDR1 and CDR2 sequences are SGHAT and FQNNGV. Trimming took off 5 bases at V and 6 bases at J, with 11 bases between the two ends. The CDR3 DNA sequence: TGTGCCAGCAGCCACGGACGGCTCGAGCAGTACGTC. Translated: CASSHGRLEQYV.

This clonotype was found a few times. The chain employs TRBV5-1 and TRBJ1-3; D ambiguous. V was clipped by 1 base and J by 8 bases, with 10 bases between them. CDR3 length: 13 amino acids. Germline CDR1 and CDR2: SGHRS and YFSETQ. This CDR3 reads CASSLRPRDTIYF. The CDR3 nucleotides are TGCGCCAGCAGCTTGCGCCCAAGGGACACCATATATTTT.

This clonotype was seen at least ten times. The chain employs TRBV12-3 or TRBV12-4 and TRBJ2-1; no definite D call. This CDR3 region has 13 residues. Trimming shortened V by 5 bases and J by 7 bases, and 12 bases separated the two germline ends. The CDR3 protein is CASSLESGNEQFF. For the CDR3, the DNA is TGTGCCAGCAGTCTGGAGTCGGGTAATGAGCAGTTCTTC.

J is TRBJ2-5 and V is TRBV20-1; 9 bases are shared with TRBD2. The V gene end was trimmed by 6 bases and the J gene end by 6 bases; junction bases not matched to a gene: 14. The CDR3 sequence is 15 residues long. CDR1 DFQATT and CDR2 SNEGSKA come from the germline V gene (reference sequence). CDR3 in DNA: TGCAGTGCCGATCGGGGGGCTAGCGGGGAAAAGACCCAGTACTTC. Translated, it gives CSADRGASGEKTQYF.

This clonotype was seen more than once but under ten times. The genes are TRBV6-4 and TRBJ2-1, with TRBD2 identical over 13 bases. Germline V gene data show CDR1 as MRHNA and CDR2 as SNTAGT. With V trimmed by 4 bases and J by 5 bases, 5 bases remained unmatched. This CDR3 contains 16 residues. The CDR3 reads CASSASTSGGNNEQFF. In nucleotides, the CDR3 is TGTGCCAGCAGTGCCTCGACTAGCGGGGGGAACAATGAGCAGTTCTTC.

The rearrangement links TRBV7-8 to TRBJ2-7; 7 bases are a match to TRBD1. This CDR3 has 13 residues. V dropped 6 bases and J dropped 6; count of bases not matched to a gene: 8. The germline gives CDR1 SGHVS, CDR2 FQNEAQ. Written as DNA, the CDR3 is TGTGCCAGCAGGCCTAGGGGACAGTCCGAGCAGTACTTC. Residues: CASRPRGQSEQYF.

In this sample, this clonotype turned up many times. V and J are TRBV10-3 and TRBJ2-2; TRBD1 matches 9 bases. Germline CDR1 reads ENHRY; CDR2 reads SYGVKD. CDR3 length: 13 amino acids. V shed 10 bases, J shed 6 bases, and the junction held 6 bases outside the gene matches. The CDR3 DNA is TGTGCCACACGACAGGGGGAAGCCGGGGAGCTGTTTTTT. Its protein product is CATRQGEAGELFF.

This sequence joins TRBV10-3 and TRBJ2-3; 11 bases are shared with TRBD2. J lost 0 bases, V lost 8 bases, and 1 base had no gene match. The germline CDR1 and CDR2 sequences are ENHRY and SYGVKD. This CDR3 region has 14 residues. The CDR3 DNA reads as TGTGCCATCCGGACTAGCGGGAGCACAGATACGCAGTATTTT. It is translated as CAIRTSGSTDTQYF.

This clonotype was recorded many times. This rearrangement joins TRBV6-1 to TRBJ2-7, with D unresolved. CDR3 length equals 13 residues. V lost 4 bases, J lost 3 bases, and 10 bases lay in between. The germline CDR1 and CDR2 sequences are MNHNS and SASEGT. The CDR3 DNA reads TGTGCCAGCAGTGCTAAGGAGCACTACGAGCAGTACGTC. Translating it yields CASSAKEHYEQYV.

This sequence joins TRBV5-1 and TRBJ2-2; 8 bases are a match to TRBD1. This CDR3 region has 16 residues. CDR1 SGHRS and CDR2 YFSETQ come from the germline V gene. V shed 4 bases, J shed 1 base, and the junction held 6 bases outside the gene matches. For the CDR3, the DNA is TGCGCCAGCAGCCCACGACAGGGGATGAACACCGGGGAGCTGTTTTTT. Its protein product is CASSPRQGMNTGELFF.

This clonotype was seen at least ten times. This chain joins TRBV6-1 and TRBJ1-2; TRBD1 agrees at 10 bases. CDR1 is MNHNS and CDR2 is SASEGT in the germline V gene. CDR3 length equals 14 residues. J was trimmed by 3 bases and V by 6 bases; bases with no gene match: 4. The CDR3 DNA sequence: TGTGCCAGCAGCTGGACAGGGGGACACTATGGCTACACCTTC. Translated: CASSWTGGHYGYTF.

This clonotype was seen many times. The J gene is TRBJ2-3, the V gene TRBV3-1; D is ambiguous. V was pared by 1 base and J by 4 bases, with 9 bases between. The CDR3 loop spans 14 amino acids. Germline values: CDR1 LGHDT, CDR2 YNNKEL (reference sequence). The CDR3 DNA is TGTGCCAGCAGCCAAGTGGTTTACCCAGATACGCAGTATTTT. Its protein is CASSQVVYPDTQYF.

This clonotype has at least ten counts. The J gene is TRBJ1-1, the V gene TRBV5-6, with D possibly being TRBD1 (6 bases). This CDR3 comprises 16 residues. V dropped 4 bases and J dropped 1 base, with 17 bases sitting between them. Germline V gene data show CDR1 as SGHDT and CDR2 as YYEEEE. The CDR3 DNA sequence: TGTGCCAGCAGCACAAGGACAGTTCCAGGGAACACTGAAGCTTTCTTT. It yields the protein CASSTRTVPGNTEAFF.